The clone carrying this TCR beta chain was seen repeatedly, ten times or more. This entry is derived from a study of CD8 T cells in ankylosing spondylitis. The CDR3 has 14 amino acids. The V gene's germline CDR1 is WNHNN and CDR2 SYGVQD (reference sequence). V lost 7 bases to trimming and J lost 4 bases, with 16 bases between them. TCRdb itself ran the 5' RACE reads through MiXCR, one entry per CDR3 protein. This sample has about 160,000 distinct CDR3 sequences, with about 16% found just once. This receptor was identified in a male donor with ankylosing spondylitis or in good health (not recorded which). The chain has TRBV10-1 and TRBJ1-2; D is unresolved. The source material was blood, either unsorted or a sorted T cell fraction (not recorded which). The CDR3 loop is CASILNPELYGYTF. The CDR3 bases are TGCGCCAGCATCCTAAATCCGGAACTCTATGGCTACACCTTC.